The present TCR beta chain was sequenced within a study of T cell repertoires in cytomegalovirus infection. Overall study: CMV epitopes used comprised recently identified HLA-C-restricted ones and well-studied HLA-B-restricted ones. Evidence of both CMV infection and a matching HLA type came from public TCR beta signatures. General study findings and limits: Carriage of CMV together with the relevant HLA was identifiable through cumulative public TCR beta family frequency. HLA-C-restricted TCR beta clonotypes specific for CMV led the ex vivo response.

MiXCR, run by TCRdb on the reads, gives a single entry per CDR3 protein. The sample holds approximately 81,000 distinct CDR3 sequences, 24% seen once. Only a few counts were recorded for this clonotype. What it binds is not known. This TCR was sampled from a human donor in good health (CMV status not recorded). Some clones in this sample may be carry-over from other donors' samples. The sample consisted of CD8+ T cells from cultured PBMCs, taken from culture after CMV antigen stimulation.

The DNA for the CDR3 is TGTGCCAGCAGCTTAGAAAAGGGCCGAAACACTGAAGCTTTCTTT. Translating it yields CASSLEKGRNTEAFF. This chain links TRBV7-9 with TRBJ1-1; D gene unclear. The V and J ends lost 1 base and 2 bases respectively, with 11 bases between them. Germline CDR1 SEHNR, CDR2 FQNEAQ (reference sequence). The CDR3 runs 15 residues.